Listed below are T cell receptor beta chains from one sample, sequenced in a study of glioma-infiltrating T cells after dendritic cell vaccination. Generated by immunoSEQ multiplex PCR, the TCRdb table keeps only in-frame clones and is missing some. This sample has almost 90,000 clones, with less than 90% found just once. The sample was blood, taken after dendritic cell vaccination. The receptor source for this set is a human donor with glioblastoma. Both conserved end residues are part of each CDR3. D genes are given only for firm matches. Clone size is not always given. Where it is, it says once, few, many or a class for expanded clones.

v_call	clone_size	cdr3_length	d_call	j_call	cdr3_nt	cdr3_aa
TRBV7-2	.	16	TRBD2	TRBJ2-1	TGTGCCAGCAGCCCCTACGGGGCGGGGGGCGACAGTGAGCAGTTCTTC	CASSPYGAGGDSEQFF
TRBV19	.	15	.	TRBJ2-5	TGTGCCAGTAGTATTGGGGGACTGGGGGGAGAGACCCAGTACTTC	CASSIGGLGGETQYF
TRBV5-4	many	16	TRBD2	TRBJ2-1	TGTGCCAGCAGCCCGGAACTAGCGGGGGGCTACAATGAGCAGTTCTTC	CASSPELAGGYNEQFF
TRBV5-1	.	14	TRBD1	TRBJ1-2	TGCGCCAGCAGCCGTTTGACAGGGAACTATGGCTACACCTTC	CASSRLTGNYGYTF
TRBV29-1	.	16	.	TRBJ2-3	TGCAGCGTTGAAGATCTTCCAGTTCTTAAAACAGATACGCAGTATTTT	CSVEDLPVLKTDTQYF
TRBV5-1	.	15	.	TRBJ2-5	TGCGCCAGCAGCTTGGGTCGAGGGATCCAAGAGACCCAGTACTTC	CASSLGRGIQETQYF
TRBV6-1	.	14	.	TRBJ1-2	TGTGCCAGCAGTGAAGCGGAGAGTAACTATGGCTACACCTTC	CASSEAESNYGYTF
TRBV7-8	few	14	.	TRBJ1-6	TGTGCCAGCAGTACCGACAGGACTAATTCACCCCTCCACTTT	CASSTDRTNSPLHF
TRBV6-5	.	14	.	TRBJ1-1	TGTGCCAGCACGAAGGCCCAGGGGAACACTGAAGCTTTCTTT	CASTKAQGNTEAFF
TRBV15	once	15	TRBD1	TRBJ1-6	TGTGCCACCAGCAGAGTCAAAGGGGGCAGTTCACCCCTCCACTTT	CATSRVKGGSSPLHF
TRBV12-5	few	15	.	TRBJ1-5	TGTGCTAGTGGTTTTGGCGAGGCAACTAATCAGCCCCAGCATTTT	CASGFGEATNQPQHF
TRBV7-9	few	14	.	TRBJ1-2	TGTGCCAGCAGCTTAAGTACAGGAACATATGGCTACACCTTC	CASSLSTGTYGYTF
TRBV18	.	14	TRBD1	TRBJ2-7	TGTGCCAGCTCACCGACAGGGGATACCTACGAGCAGTACTTC	CASSPTGDTYEQYF
TRBV5-1	.	14	TRBD2	TRBJ2-7	TGCGCCAGCAGCATAGCGGGGGCCAGCTACGAGCAGTACTTC	CASSIAGASYEQYF
TRBV11-3	.	18	TRBD2	TRBJ2-2	TGTGCCAGCAGCTCTGGACTAGCGGGGGGGCCACACACCGGGGAGCTGTTTTTT	CASSSGLAGGPHTGELFF
TRBV5-1	.	14	TRBD1	TRBJ1-1	TGCGCCACCCGACAGGGTAGGGCGAACACTGAAGCTTTCTTT	CATRQGRANTEAFF
TRBV19	once	16	.	TRBJ2-7	TGTGCCAGTAGTCAGAGGGGGGGCGACGACGACTACGAGCAGTACTTC	CASSQRGGDDDYEQYF
TRBV5-1	.	14	TRBD1	TRBJ1-1	TGCGCCAGCAGTCAAGTGGACAGGGACACTGAAGCTTTCTTT	CASSQVDRDTEAFF
TRBV19	.	13	.	TRBJ1-2	TGTGCCAGTAGTATGGCGGTTGGCTATGGCTACACCTTC	CASSMAVGYGYTF
TRBV4-2	once	15	TRBD1	TRBJ2-7	TGTGCCAGCAGCCAATTAGGACAGGGGAACTACGAGCAGTACTTC	CASSQLGQGNYEQYF
TRBV7-2	.	16	TRBD1	TRBJ1-5	TGTGCCAGCAGCTTAGCTACAGGGGCAGGGAATCAGCCCCAGCATTTT	CASSLATGAGNQPQHF
TRBV5-1	once	14	TRBD1	TRBJ1-2	TGCGCCAGCAGCTTGGAGACGACAGGGAGTGGCTACACCTTC	CASSLETTGSGYTF
TRBV30	.	17	.	TRBJ1-5	TGTGCCTGGAGTGTACACTACGGTGACAGTCCGAAGCAGCCCCAGCATTTT	CAWSVHYGDSPKQPQHF
TRBV7-7	.	15	TRBD2	TRBJ2-1	TGTGCTAGCAGTCGAAGCGGGGGGTCCTACAATGAGCAGTTCTTC	CASSRSGGSYNEQFF
TRBV5-6	.	13	.	TRBJ1-2	TGTGCCAGCAGCCAGAATGGCCGTTATGGCTACACCTTC	CASSQNGRYGYTF
TRBV9	.	15	TRBD1	TRBJ1-1	TGTGCCAGCAGCGTAGGGACAGGGGTAGACACTGAAGCTTTCTTT	CASSVGTGVDTEAFF
TRBV18	.	16	TRBD2	TRBJ2-7	TGTGCCAGCTCACCGGGCGGGGGGCAGAGTTGGTACGAGCAGTACTTC	CASSPGGGQSWYEQYF
TRBV19	.	16	TRBD1	TRBJ2-7	TGTGCCAGTAGTTTCGGACAGGGGGCGAATATCTACGAGCAGTACTTC	CASSFGQGANIYEQYF